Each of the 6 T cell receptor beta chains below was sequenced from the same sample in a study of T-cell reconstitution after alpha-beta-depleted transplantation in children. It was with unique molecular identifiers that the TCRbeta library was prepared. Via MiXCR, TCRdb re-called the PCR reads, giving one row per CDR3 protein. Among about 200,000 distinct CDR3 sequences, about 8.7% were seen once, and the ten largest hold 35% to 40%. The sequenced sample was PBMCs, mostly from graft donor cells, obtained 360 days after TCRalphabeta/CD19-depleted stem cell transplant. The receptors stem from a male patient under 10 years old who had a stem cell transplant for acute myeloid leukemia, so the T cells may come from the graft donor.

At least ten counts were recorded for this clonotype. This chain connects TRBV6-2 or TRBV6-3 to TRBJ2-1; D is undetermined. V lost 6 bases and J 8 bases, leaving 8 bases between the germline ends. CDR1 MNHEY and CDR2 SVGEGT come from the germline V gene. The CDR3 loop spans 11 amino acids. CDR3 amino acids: CASSQRYEQFF. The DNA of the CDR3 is TGTGCCAGCAGCCAGAGGTATGAGCAGTTCTTC.

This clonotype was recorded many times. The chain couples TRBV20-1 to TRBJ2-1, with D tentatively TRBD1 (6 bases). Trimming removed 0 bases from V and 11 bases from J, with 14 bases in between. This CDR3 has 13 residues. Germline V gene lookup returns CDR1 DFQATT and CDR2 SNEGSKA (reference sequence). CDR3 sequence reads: CSARESSGTKQFF. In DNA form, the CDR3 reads TGCAGTGCTAGAGAGAGCTCCGGGACAAAGCAGTTCTTC.

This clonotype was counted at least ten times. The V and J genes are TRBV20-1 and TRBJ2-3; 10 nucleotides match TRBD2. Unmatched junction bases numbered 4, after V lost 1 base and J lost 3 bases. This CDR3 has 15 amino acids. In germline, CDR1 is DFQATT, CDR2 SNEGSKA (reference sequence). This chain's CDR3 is CSARVVTSGTDTQYF. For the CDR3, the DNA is TGCAGTGCTAGAGTTGTGACTAGCGGGACAGATACGCAGTATTTT.

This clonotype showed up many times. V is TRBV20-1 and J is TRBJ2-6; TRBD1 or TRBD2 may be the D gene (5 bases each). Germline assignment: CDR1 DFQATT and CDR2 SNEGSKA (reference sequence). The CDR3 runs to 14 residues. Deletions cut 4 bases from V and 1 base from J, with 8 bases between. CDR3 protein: CSAIEGSGANVLTF. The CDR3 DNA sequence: TGCAGTGCTATTGAGGGGTCTGGGGCCAACGTCCTGACTTTC.

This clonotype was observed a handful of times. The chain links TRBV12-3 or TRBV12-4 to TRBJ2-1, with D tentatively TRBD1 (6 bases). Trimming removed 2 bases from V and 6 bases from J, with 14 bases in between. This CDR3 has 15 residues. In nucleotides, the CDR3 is TGTGCCAGCAGTTTATTGGGGGCGCAAGGCAATGAGCAGTTCTTC. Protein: CASSLLGAQGNEQFF.

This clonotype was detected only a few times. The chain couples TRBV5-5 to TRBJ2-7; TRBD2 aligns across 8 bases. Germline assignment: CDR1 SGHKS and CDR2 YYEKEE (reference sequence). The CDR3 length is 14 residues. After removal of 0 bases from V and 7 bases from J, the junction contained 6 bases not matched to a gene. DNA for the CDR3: TGTGCCAGCAGCTTGGCCCAGCGGGAGTGGGAGCAGTACTTC. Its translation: CASSLAQREWEQYF.